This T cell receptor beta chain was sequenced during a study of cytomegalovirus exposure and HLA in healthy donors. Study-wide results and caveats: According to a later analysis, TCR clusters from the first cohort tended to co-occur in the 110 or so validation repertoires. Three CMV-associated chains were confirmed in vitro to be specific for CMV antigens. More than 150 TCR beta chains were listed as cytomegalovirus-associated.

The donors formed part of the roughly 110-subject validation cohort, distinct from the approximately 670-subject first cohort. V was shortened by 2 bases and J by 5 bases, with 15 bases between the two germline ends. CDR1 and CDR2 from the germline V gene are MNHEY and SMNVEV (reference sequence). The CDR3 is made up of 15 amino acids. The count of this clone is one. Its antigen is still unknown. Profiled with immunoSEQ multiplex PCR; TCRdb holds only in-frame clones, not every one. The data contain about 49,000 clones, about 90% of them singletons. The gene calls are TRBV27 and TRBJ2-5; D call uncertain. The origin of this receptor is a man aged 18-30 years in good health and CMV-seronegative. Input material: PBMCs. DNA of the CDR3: TGTGCCAGCAGTTTAATGCCAAACTATGGGGAGACCCAGTACTTC. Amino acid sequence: CASSLMPNYGETQYF.